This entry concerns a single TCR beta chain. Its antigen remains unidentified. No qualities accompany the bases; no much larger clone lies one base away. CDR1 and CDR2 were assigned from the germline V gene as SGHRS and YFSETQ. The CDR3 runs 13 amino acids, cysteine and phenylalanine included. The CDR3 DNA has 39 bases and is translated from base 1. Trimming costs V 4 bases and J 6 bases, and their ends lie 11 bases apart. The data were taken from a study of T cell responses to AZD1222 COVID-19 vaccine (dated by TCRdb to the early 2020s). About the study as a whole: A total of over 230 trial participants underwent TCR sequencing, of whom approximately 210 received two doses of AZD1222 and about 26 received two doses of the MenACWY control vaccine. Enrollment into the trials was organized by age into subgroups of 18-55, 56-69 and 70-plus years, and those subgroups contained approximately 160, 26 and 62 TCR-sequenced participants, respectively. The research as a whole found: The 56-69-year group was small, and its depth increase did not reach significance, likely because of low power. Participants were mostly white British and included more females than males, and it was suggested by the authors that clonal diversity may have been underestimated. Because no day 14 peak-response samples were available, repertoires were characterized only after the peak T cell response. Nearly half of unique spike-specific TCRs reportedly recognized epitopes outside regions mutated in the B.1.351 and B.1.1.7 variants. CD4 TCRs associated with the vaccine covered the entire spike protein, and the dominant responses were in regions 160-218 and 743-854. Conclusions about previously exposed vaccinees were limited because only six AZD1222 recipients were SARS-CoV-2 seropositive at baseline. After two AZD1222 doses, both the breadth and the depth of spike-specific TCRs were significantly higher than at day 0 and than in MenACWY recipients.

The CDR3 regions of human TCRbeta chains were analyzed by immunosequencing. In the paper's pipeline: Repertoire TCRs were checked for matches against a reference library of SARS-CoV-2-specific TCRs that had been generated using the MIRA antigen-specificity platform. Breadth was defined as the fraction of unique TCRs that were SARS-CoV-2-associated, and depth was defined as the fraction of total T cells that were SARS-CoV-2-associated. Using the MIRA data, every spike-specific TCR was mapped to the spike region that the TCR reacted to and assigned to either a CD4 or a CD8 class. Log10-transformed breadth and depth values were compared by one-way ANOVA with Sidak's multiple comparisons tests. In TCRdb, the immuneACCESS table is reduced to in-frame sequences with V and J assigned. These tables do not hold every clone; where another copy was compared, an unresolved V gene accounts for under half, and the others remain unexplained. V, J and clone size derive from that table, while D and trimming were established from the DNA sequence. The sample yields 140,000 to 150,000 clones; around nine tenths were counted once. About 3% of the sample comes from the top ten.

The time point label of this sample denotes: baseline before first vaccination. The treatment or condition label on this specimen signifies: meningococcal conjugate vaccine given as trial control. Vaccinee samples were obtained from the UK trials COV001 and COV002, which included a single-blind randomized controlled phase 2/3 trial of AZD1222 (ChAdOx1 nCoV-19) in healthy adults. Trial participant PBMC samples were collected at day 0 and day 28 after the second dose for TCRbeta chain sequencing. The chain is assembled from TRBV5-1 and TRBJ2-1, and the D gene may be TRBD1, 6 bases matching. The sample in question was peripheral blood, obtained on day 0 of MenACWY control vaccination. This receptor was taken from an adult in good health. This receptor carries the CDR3 CASSPDRINEQFF. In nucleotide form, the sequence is TGCGCCAGCAGCCCCGACAGGATCAATGAGCAGTTCTTC.